The 4 T cell receptor beta chains reported below all come from one sample, sequenced in a study of T cell changes during pregnancy in multiple sclerosis. Only in-frame clones appear in the TCRdb table, and some are missing; sequencing was by immunoSEQ multiplex PCR. The sample gives 20,000 to 25,000 clones, roughly 90% of which show up once; about 8% is in the top ten. The sequencing here drew on CD8+ T cells from peripheral blood mononuclear cells, taken after pregnancy. These receptors were taken from a female donor with multiple sclerosis, enrolled in a pregnancy study.

This chain links TRBV10-2 with TRBJ2-3; 8 bases align to TRBD1. CDR1 WSHSY and CDR2 SAAADI come from the germline V gene. The CDR3 is made up of 15 amino acids. With V trimmed by 0 bases and J by 7 bases, 6 bases remained unmatched. Here the CDR3 reads CASSESPDRGHTQYF. CDR3 nucleotide sequence: TGCGCCAGCAGTGAGTCCCCCGACAGGGGCCATACGCAGTATTTT.

This clone came up once. Written as DNA, the CDR3 is TGTGCCAGCAGACTCGCGGTCTACAATGAGCAGTTCTTC. This encodes CASRLAVYNEQFF. The rearrangement joins TRBV11-2 to TRBJ2-1; D uncertain. Trimming cost V 6 bases and J 3 bases, with 9 bases left between them. The germline V gene encodes CDR1 SGHAT and CDR2 FQNNGV. The CDR3 has 13 amino acids.

The chain employs TRBV5-5 and TRBJ2-7; D possibly corresponds to TRBD2 (6 bases). The ends were cut back, 0 bases at V and 3 bases at J, with 10 bases in the middle. The CDR3 spans 14 residues. Germline CDR1 SGHKS, CDR2 YYEKEE (reference sequence). CDR3 protein: CASSLGEVFYEQYF. Here the CDR3 DNA reads TGTGCCAGCAGCTTGGGGGAGGTTTTCTACGAGCAGTACTTC.

The chain couples TRBV19 to TRBJ2-7; D uncertain. The CDR3 has 13 residues. Germline CDR1 LNHDA, CDR2 SQIVND (reference sequence). The V end lost 6 bases, the J end lost 0 bases, and 9 bases lay between the germline ends. CDR3 DNA sequence: TGTGCCAGTAGCCCAGGAATCTCCTACGAGCAGTACTTC. Amino acids: CASSPGISYEQYF.